In its sample, the clone carrying this TCR beta chain was seen a few times. Each CDR3 protein is one row after TCRdb ran MiXCR on the RACE reads. The table lists more than 250,000 distinct CDR3 sequences, 7% to 10% of them singletons. The data are from a study of human T cells and chemical hapten exposure. Specified time point: pre-sensitization, week 0. Treatment given: therapeutic diphenylcyclopropenone sensitization with weekly scalp DPC. V gave up 2 bases and J gave up 6 bases, with 13 bases separating them. CDR1 is SGHAT and CDR2 is FQNNGV in the germline V gene. The CDR3 totals 14 residues. This specimen consisted of whole blood, obtained in connection with sensitization to the hapten diphenylcyclopropenone (DPC). The chain employs TRBV11-2 and TRBJ1-1, with D possibly being TRBD1 (6 bases). The sequence derives from a woman between 40 and 55 years old with alopecia areata. Some clones in this sample may be carry-over from other donors' samples. DNA for the CDR3: TGTGCCAGCAGCTTAACAGGGAAAGTCGCTGAAGCTTTCTTT. Its translation: CASSLTGKVAEAFF. Full variable domain (missing parts from reference TRBV11-2 and TRBJ1-1): EAGVAQSPRYKIIEKRQSVAFWCNPISGHATLYWYQQILGQGPKLLIQFQNNGVVDDSQLPKDRFSAERLKGVDSTLKIQPAKLEDSAVYLCASSLTGKVAEAFFGQGTRLTVV.